This entry lists 27 T cell receptor beta chains sequenced from one sample in a study of blood T cell repertoires in COVID-19. Clones were read by immunoSEQ multiplex PCR, and TCRdb kept only the in-frame ones, dropping some. The sample gives approximately 350,000 clones, under 95% of which show up once; 2.5% to 4% is in the top ten. Sequencing was performed on peripheral blood. All receptors derive from a woman under 30 who had recovered from COVID-19.

This clone occurred once. The chain recombines TRBV28 with TRBJ2-1, with 8 positions matching TRBD1. There are 15 residues in the CDR3. Trimming removed 5 bases from V and 6 bases from J; junction bases left unmatched: 9. CDR1 and CDR2 (germline): MDHEN, SYDVKM. The CDR3, as DNA: TGTGCCAGCAGTATCGGGACAGGTCTACGCAATGAGCAGTTCTTC. This encodes CASSIGTGLRNEQFF.

A remark on this clone: An end of the junction does not agree with germline; a read error may underlie this. The chain uses TRBV6-2 or TRBV6-3 and TRBJ2-3, with a possible D match to TRBD2 (6 bases). The CDR3 is 17 amino acids. Germline-derived CDR1 and CDR2 are MNHEY and SVGEGT. The CDR3 bases are TGCGCCAGCAGTTACCGGGTGGGGGACCGGGAGCCAGATACGCAGTATTTT. Amino acid sequence: CASSYRVGDREPDTQYF.

This sequence joins TRBV6-2 or TRBV6-3 and TRBJ2-7, with 10 bases lining up with TRBD1. The CDR3 has 15 residues. The V segment lost 0 bases and the J segment 3 bases; nucleotides outside the gene matches: 2. The germline gives CDR1 MNHEY, CDR2 SVGEGT. The CDR3 nucleotides are TGTGCCAGCAGTTACTCCAGGGACAGGGGCTACGAGCAGTACGTC. It codes for CASSYSRDRGYEQYV.

The J gene is TRBJ1-2, the V gene TRBV13; D perhaps matches TRBD1 (5 bases). V was trimmed by 8 bases and J by 8 bases, leaving 18 bases between them. CDR1 and CDR2 (germline): PRHDT, FYEKMQ (reference sequence). The CDR3 is 13 residues long. This CDR3 is CASGQSGDWGYTF. Here the CDR3 DNA reads TGTGCCAGCGGACAAAGCGGGGACTGGGGCTACACCTTC.

The chain carries TRBV4-3 and TRBJ1-2; a possible D gene is TRBD1 (6 bases). Deletions cut 4 bases from V and 5 bases from J, with 17 bases between. CDR3 length equals 15 residues. Germline CDR1 is LGHNA and CDR2 is YSLEER. The CDR3 nucleotides read TGCGCCAGCAGCCGTTCGGGACAAGGCTTGTATGGCTACACCTTC. Translated, it gives CASSRSGQGLYGYTF.

The chain uses TRBV6-2 or TRBV6-3 and TRBJ2-4, with D possibly TRBD1 on 6 matching bases. Germline CDR1 MNHEY, CDR2 SVGEGT. Trimming removed 5 bases at V and 6 bases at J, with 17 bases between. The CDR3 is made up of 15 amino acids. The CDR3 nucleotides read TGTGCCAGCAGTCCCAACTACAGGGTACCAAACATTCAGTACTTC. Residues: CASSPNYRVPNIQYF.

The rearrangement links TRBV7-2 to TRBJ1-1; maybe TRBD1 (6 bases). Germline V CDR1 and CDR2: SGHTA, FQGNSA. Trimming shortened V by 5 bases and J by 0 bases, and 10 bases separated the two germline ends. This CDR3 is 14 amino acids long. The CDR3 region has the DNA TGTGCCAGCAGCCTTGGGACACTGAACACTGAAGCTTTCTTT. This sequence encodes CASSLGTLNTEAFF.

The V call is TRBV7-9, the J call TRBJ1-1; TRBD1 might be the D (5 bases). The ends were cut back, 3 bases at V and 7 bases at J, with 18 bases in the middle. This CDR3 has 15 residues. Germline V lookup: CDR1 SEHNR, CDR2 FQNEAQ (reference sequence). CDR3 amino acids: CASSFFRGVHFEAFF. The CDR3 region has the DNA TGTGCCAGCAGCTTTTTTCGGGGGGTTCATTTTGAAGCTTTCTTT.

This sequence joins TRBV2 and TRBJ2-7, with unresolved D. This CDR3 is 15 amino acids long. CDR1 is SNHLY, CDR2 FYNNEI, per germline. Trimming took 3 bases from V and 0 from J, leaving 12 bases between them. The CDR3 protein is CASSDGPFGSYEQYV. The DNA of the CDR3 is TGTGCCAGCAGTGATGGTCCCTTCGGCTCCTACGAGCAGTACGTC.

This chain joins TRBV18 and TRBJ1-2; 7 bases match TRBD1. The CDR3 is 15 residues long. V gave up 0 bases and J gave up 8 bases; unmatched junction bases: 9. The germline gives CDR1 KGHSH, CDR2 LQKENI. CDR3 residues: CASSPPRDRAGGYTF. The CDR3 DNA sequence: TGTGCCAGCTCACCACCGCGAGACAGGGCGGGCGGCTACACCTTC.

The chain employs TRBV11-2 and TRBJ1-4, with 7 bases aligning to TRBD1. The CDR3 is 15 residues long. Germline V lookup: CDR1 SGHAT, CDR2 FQNNGV. The J segment lost 6 bases and the V segment lost 1 base, leaving 5 bases of the junction unmatched. The CDR3 reads CASSLAGGRDEKLFF. DNA for the CDR3: TGTGCCAGCAGCTTAGCAGGGGGGCGTGATGAAAAACTGTTTTTT.

The chain employs TRBV6-2 or TRBV6-3 and TRBJ2-2, with D unclear. The germline V and J ends were trimmed by 6 bases and 1 base, with 12 bases remaining between them. Germline lookup yields CDR1 MNHEY and CDR2 SVGEGT. This CDR3 region has 15 residues. The CDR3 is CASSPSRRNTGELFF. CDR3 DNA: TGTGCCAGCAGCCCCAGTCGGAGGAACACCGGGGAGCTGTTTTTT.

V is TRBV9 and J is TRBJ1-1; D is ambiguous. Germline V gene data show CDR1 as SGDLS and CDR2 as YYNGEE. Trimming cost V 3 bases and J 0 bases, with 9 bases left between them. The CDR3 extends over 14 amino acids. The CDR3, as DNA: TGTGCCAGCAGCGAAAGCGTAATGAACACTGAAGCTTTCTTT. Residues: CASSESVMNTEAFF.

This rearrangement joins TRBV21-1 to TRBJ2-7; TRBD2 was called by the table and not checked on the DNA. TRBV21-1 is reported as a pseudogene. This CDR3 comprises 11 residues. The chain's CDR3 is CASSNSYEQYV. CDR3 bases: TGTGCCAGCAGCAATAGTTACGAGCAGTACGTC.

This chain connects TRBV7-2 to TRBJ2-3, with unresolved D. From germline, CDR1 is SGHTA and CDR2 FQGNSA. V lost 5 bases and J lost 3, with 15 bases in between. This CDR3 is built from 15 residues. The CDR3 coding sequence is TGTGCCAGCAGCCCAGACTCCTATAGGACAGATACGCAGTATTTT. It translates to CASSPDSYRTDTQYF. Drawing the rest from reference TRBV7-2 and TRBJ2-3, the complete variable domain is GAGVSQSPSNKVTEKGKDVELRCDPISGHTALYWYRQSLGQGLEFLIYFQGNSAPDKSGLPSDRFSAERTGGSVSTLTIQRTQQEDSAVYLCASSPDSYRTDTQYFGPGTRLTVL.

V gene TRBV2 combines with J gene TRBJ1-5; possibly TRBD1 for D (6 bases). Trimming shortened V by 6 bases and J by 5 bases, and 8 bases separated the two germline ends. The CDR3 is made up of 12 amino acids. Germline lookup yields CDR1 SNHLY and CDR2 FYNNEI. CDR3 sequence: CASRRTDQPQHF. CDR3 coding DNA: TGTGCCAGCAGGAGGACAGATCAGCCCCAGCATTTT.

The chain carries TRBV5-1 and TRBJ2-5; D possibly corresponds to TRBD1 (6 bases). Germline assignment: CDR1 SGHRS and CDR2 YFSETQ. Between the trimmed V and J ends, which lost 4 bases and 2 bases, there was a span of 12 bases. The CDR3 is made up of 14 amino acids. The CDR3 here is CASSPIRGQETQYF. The CDR3 DNA reads as TGCGCCAGCAGCCCCATCAGGGGTCAAGAGACCCAGTACTTC.

This clone was seen more than once but under ten times. In DNA, the CDR3 is TGTGCCAGCAGCACCCGCCAGGGGCGTAATTCACCCCTCCACTTT. As protein: CASSTRQGRNSPLHF. The chain is built from TRBV7-9 and TRBJ1-6, with D possibly matching TRBD1 (6 bases). From germline, CDR1 is SEHNR and CDR2 FQNEAQ (reference sequence). The CDR3 is 15 residues long. Trimming took off 5 bases at V and 6 bases at J, with 14 bases between the two ends.

J is TRBJ2-3 and V is TRBV18; TRBD2 agrees at 7 bases. Germline V gene sequence: CDR1 KGHSH, CDR2 LQKENI. The V gene end was trimmed by 4 bases and the J gene end by 5 bases; junction bases not matched to a gene: 9. The CDR3 has 15 residues. CDR3 sequence: CASSRDGTTQDTQYF. The CDR3 DNA reads TGTGCCAGCTCACGGGACGGGACTACGCAAGATACGCAGTATTTT.

The genes are TRBV5-6 and TRBJ2-7, with TRBD1 matching over 9 bases. With V trimmed by 0 bases and J by 4 bases, 8 bases remained unmatched. CDR3 length: 16 amino acids. Looked up from germline, CDR1 is SGHDT and CDR2 is YYEEEE. The CDR3 spells CASSLVGQGPPYEQYV. CDR3 DNA sequence: TGTGCCAGCAGCTTGGTCGGACAGGGGCCTCCTTACGAGCAGTACGTC.

The chain joins TRBV6-6 to TRBJ1-1, with 8 bases aligning to TRBD1. The V gene's germline CDR1 is MNHNY and CDR2 SVGAGI (reference sequence). V dropped 3 bases and J dropped 5; count of bases not matched to a gene: 8. This CDR3 is built from 15 residues. The CDR3 nucleotides read TGTGCCAGCAGTTATGACGGACAGGGCTGGACTGAAGCTTTCTTT. It yields the protein CASSYDGQGWTEAFF.

The genes are TRBV9 and TRBJ1-1, with D possibly being TRBD1 (6 bases). V lost 4 bases to trimming and J lost 3 bases, with 19 bases between them. CDR1 and CDR2 from the germline V gene are SGDLS and YYNGEE. CDR3 size: 16 residues. CDR3 protein: CASSPSPTTGYTEAFF. In DNA form, the CDR3 reads TGTGCCAGCAGCCCATCCCCCACCACAGGGTACACTGAAGCTTTCTTT. The whole variable domain, filled in from reference TRBV9 and TRBJ1-1, reads DSGVTQTPKHLITATGQRVTLRCSPRSGDLSVYWYQQSLDQGLQFLIQYYNGEERAKGNILERFSAQQFPDLHSELNLSSLELGDSALYFCASSPSPTTGYTEAFFGQGTRLTVV.

This clone was detected a few times. Other DNA sequences in the sample encode the same CDR3. This sequence joins TRBV9 and TRBJ1-6, with TRBD1 matching 9 bases. V was clipped by 3 bases and J by 10 bases; unmatched bases: 5. The CDR3 has 14 residues. Germline V gene lookup returns CDR1 SGDLS and CDR2 YYNGEE. The DNA of the CDR3 is TGTGCCAGCAGCGCCGGGACAGGGAACTCACCCCTCCACTTT. As protein: CASSAGTGNSPLHF. The full variable domain, in which reference TRBV9 and TRBJ1-6 provide the parts outside the CDR3, is DSGVTQTPKHLITATGQRVTLRCSPRSGDLSVYWYQQSLDQGLQFLIQYYNGEERAKGNILERFSAQQFPDLHSELNLSSLELGDSALYFCASSAGTGNSPLHFGNGTRLTVT.

The rearrangement links TRBV3-1 (or the pseudogene TRBV3-2) to TRBJ2-2; D may be TRBD2 (7 bases). The CDR3 contains 17 residues. Trimming shortened V by 11 bases and J by 4 bases, and 26 bases separated the two germline ends. Germline V gene lookup returns CDR1 LGHDT and CDR2 YNNKEL (reference sequence). This chain's CDR3 is CASNLGGGPFSTGELFF. The CDR3 DNA sequence: TGTGCCTCGAACTTAGGGGGAGGGCCATTTAGCACCGGGGAGCTGTTTTTT.

V and J are TRBV2 and TRBJ2-1; 9 nucleotides line up with TRBD2. V was clipped by 5 bases and J by 8 bases; unmatched bases: 10. CDR3 size: 15 residues. The germline CDR1 and CDR2 sequences are SNHLY and FYNNEI. CDR3 in amino acids: CASSSPGQREDEQFF. The CDR3 DNA reads TGTGCCAGCAGTTCTCCGGGACAGCGGGAGGATGAGCAGTTCTTC.

This sequence joins TRBV5-6 and TRBJ2-3, with 8 bases matching TRBD1. This CDR3 is built from 16 residues. V lost 2 bases, J lost 0 bases, and 5 bases stayed unmatched. Germline assignment: CDR1 SGHDT and CDR2 YYEEEE. The CDR3 bases are TGTGCCAGCAGCTTTGACAGGGGCCCTAGCACAGATACGCAGTATTTT. Encoded protein: CASSFDRGPSTDTQYF.

The chain uses TRBV15 and TRBJ1-5, with 10 bases aligning to TRBD1. Germline CDR1 and CDR2: LNHNV and YYDKDF (reference sequence). The CDR3 extends over 16 amino acids. The V and J ends lost 8 bases and 5 bases, in that order; junction bases with no gene match: 12. CDR3 loop: CATRVRTGGNDQPQHF. In DNA, the CDR3 is TGTGCCACCCGGGTAAGGACAGGGGGGAACGATCAGCCCCAGCATTTT.